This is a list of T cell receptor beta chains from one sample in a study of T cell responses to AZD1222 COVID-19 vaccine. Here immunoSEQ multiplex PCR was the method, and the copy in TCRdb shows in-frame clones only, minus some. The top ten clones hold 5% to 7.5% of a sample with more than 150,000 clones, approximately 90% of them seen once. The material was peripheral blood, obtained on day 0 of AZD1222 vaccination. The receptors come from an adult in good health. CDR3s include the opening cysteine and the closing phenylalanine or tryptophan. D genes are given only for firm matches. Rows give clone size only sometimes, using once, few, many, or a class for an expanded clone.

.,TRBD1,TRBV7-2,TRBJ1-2,CASSLGTGPYGYTF,TGTGCCAGCAGCTTAGGGACAGGGCCCTATGGCTACACCTTC
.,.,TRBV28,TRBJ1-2,CASSLPLGGGYGYTF,TGTGCCAGCAGTTTACCCCTCGGGGGTGGCTATGGCTACACCTTC
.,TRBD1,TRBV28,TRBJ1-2,CASSSGQPNYGYTF,TGTGCCAGCAGTTCGGGACAGCCCAACTATGGCTACACCTTC
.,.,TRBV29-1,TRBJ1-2,CSVGQPLSGYTF,TGCAGCGTTGGACAGCCACTAAGCGGCTACACCTTC
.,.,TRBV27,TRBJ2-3,CASSLIAGSSTDTQYF,TGTGCCAGCAGTTTAATCGCGGGGTCTAGCACAGATACGCAGTATTTT
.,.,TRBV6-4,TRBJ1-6,CASSVGRGNSPLHF,TGTGCCAGCAGTGTTGGGAGGGGTAATTCACCCCTCCACTTT
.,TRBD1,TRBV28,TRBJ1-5,CASSPGQGNQPQHF,TGTGCCAGCAGCCCGGGACAGGGCAATCAGCCCCAGCATTTT
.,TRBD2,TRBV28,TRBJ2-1,CASSFSGVGHNEQFF,TGTGCCAGCAGTTTTAGCGGGGTGGGGCACAATGAGCAGTTCTTC
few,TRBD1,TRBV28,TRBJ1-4,CASGSSGTENEKLFF,TGTGCCAGCGGCTCTTCCGGGACAGAGAATGAAAAACTGTTTTTT
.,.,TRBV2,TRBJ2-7,CASLNIRTDYEQYF,TGTGCCAGCCTCAACATTAGGACAGATTACGAGCAGTACTTC
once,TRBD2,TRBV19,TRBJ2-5,CASSIRLAGVVQYF,TGTGCCAGTAGTATAAGACTAGCGGGAGTGGTCCAGTACTTC
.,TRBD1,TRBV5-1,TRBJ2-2,CASSPLGTGFTGELFF,TGCGCCAGCAGCCCGCTTGGGACAGGGTTCACCGGGGAGCTGTTTTTT
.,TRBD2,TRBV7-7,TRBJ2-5,CASSPTSGLKGTQYF,TGTGCTAGCAGCCCGACTAGCGGGCTTAAAGGGACCCAGTACTTC
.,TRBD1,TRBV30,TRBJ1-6,CAQQQGYNSPLHF,TGTGCCCAACAACAGGGGTATAATTCACCCCTCCACTTT
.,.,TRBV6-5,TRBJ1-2,CASSLTANYGYTF,TGTGCCAGCAGTCTAACAGCTAACTATGGCTACACCTTC
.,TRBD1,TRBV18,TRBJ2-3,CASSPPGRGRADTQYF,TGTGCCAGCTCACCACCGGGCAGGGGGCGGGCAGATACGCAGTATTTT
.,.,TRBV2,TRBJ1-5,CASSLQVWGNQPQHF,TGTGCCAGCAGTTTACAGGTCTGGGGCAATCAGCCCCAGCATTTT
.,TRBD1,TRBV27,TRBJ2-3,CASSRSLLQGVKDTQYF,TGTGCCAGCAGTCGGTCCCTCCTACAGGGGGTGAAAGATACGCAGTATTTT
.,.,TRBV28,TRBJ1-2,CASRSDRILGYTF,TGTGCCAGCAGGTCCGACAGGATCTTGGGCTACACCTTC
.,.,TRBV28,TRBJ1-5,CASSVDAYPRRGHF,TGTGCCAGCAGTGTCGACGCATATCCCCGCCGTGGGCATTTT
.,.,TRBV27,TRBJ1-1,CASSPWGSTEAFF,TGTGCCAGCAGCCCCTGGGGAAGCACTGAAGCTTTCTTT
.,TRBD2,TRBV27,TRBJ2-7,CASSPLGLAETPYEQYF,TGTGCCAGCAGTCCGTTGGGACTAGCGGAGACCCCCTACGAGCAGTACTTC
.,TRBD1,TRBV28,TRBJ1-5,CASSLSQGGQPQHF,TGTGCCAGCAGTTTGTCCCAGGGGGGACAGCCCCAGCATTTT
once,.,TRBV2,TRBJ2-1,CASRSQGGRSYNEQFF,TGTGCCAGCAGGTCTCAAGGGGGGCGGTCCTACAATGAGCAGTTCTTC
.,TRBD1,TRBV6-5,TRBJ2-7,CASSYSDRGSYEQYF,TGTGCCAGCAGTTACTCAGACAGGGGCTCCTACGAGCAGTACTTC
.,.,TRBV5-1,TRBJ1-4,CASSPGHTSNEKLFF,TGCGCCAGCAGCCCGGGTCATACTTCTAATGAAAAACTGTTTTTT
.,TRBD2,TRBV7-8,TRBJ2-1,CASSPYRILAGSGRSYNEQFF,TGTGCCAGCAGCCCATACCGAATACTTGCCGGGAGCGGGAGGTCCTACAATGAGCAGTTCTTC
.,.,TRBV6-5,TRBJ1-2,CASSHEAASYGYTF,TGTGCCAGCAGCCACGAGGCGGCAAGCTATGGCTACACCTTC
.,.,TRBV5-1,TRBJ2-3,CASSSRQNTWTDTQYF,TGCGCCAGCAGCTCACGACAGAACACATGGACAGATACGCAGTATTTT
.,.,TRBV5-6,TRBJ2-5,CASTKLDRIQETQYF,TGTGCCAGCACCAAACTCGACAGGATACAAGAGACCCAGTACTTC
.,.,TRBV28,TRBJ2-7,CASKSNYEQYF,TGTGCCAGCAAAAGTAACTACGAGCAGTACTTC
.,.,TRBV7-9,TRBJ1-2,CASSLSQGRNYGYTF,TGTGCCAGCAGCTTGTCACAGGGTAGGAACTATGGCTACACCTTC
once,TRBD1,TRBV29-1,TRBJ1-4,CSVRTGNEKLFF,TGCAGCGTCAGGACAGGGAATGAAAAACTGTTTTTT
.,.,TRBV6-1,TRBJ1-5,CASSEASADGQPQHF,TGTGCCAGCAGTGAAGCCTCGGCAGACGGGCAGCCCCAGCATTTT
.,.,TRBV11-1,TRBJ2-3,CASSLGNGASTDTQYF,TGTGCCAGCAGCTTAGGGAACGGTGCTAGCACAGATACGCAGTATTTT
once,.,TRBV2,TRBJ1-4,CASSERATNEKLFF,TGTGCCAGCAGTGAACGGGCAACTAATGAAAAACTGTTTTTT
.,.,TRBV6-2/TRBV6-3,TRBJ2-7,CASSYLVTTVSYEQYF,TGTGCCAGCAGTTACTTGGTGACGACAGTCTCCTACGAGCAGTACTTC
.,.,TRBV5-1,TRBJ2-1,CASSRVGEMDEQFF,TGCGCCAGCAGCCGGGTAGGGGAGATGGATGAGCAGTTCTTC
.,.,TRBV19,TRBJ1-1,CASSTNIQGNAEAFF,TGTGCCAGTAGCACAAATATTCAGGGGAACGCTGAAGCTTTCTTT
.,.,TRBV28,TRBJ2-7,CASSFGGTTYEQYF,TGTGCCAGCAGTTTTGGCGGTACGACCTACGAGCAGTACTTC
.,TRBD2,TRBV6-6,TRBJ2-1,CASSYGRTGGEQFF,TGTGCCAGCAGTTATGGGAGAACGGGGGGTGAGCAGTTCTTC
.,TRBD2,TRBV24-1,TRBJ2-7,CATSDASGNSYEQYF,TGTGCCACCAGTGATGCTAGCGGGAACTCCTACGAGCAGTACTTC
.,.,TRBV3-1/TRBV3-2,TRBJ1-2,CASSQGGYGYTF,TGTGCCAGCAGCCAAGGGGGATATGGCTACACCTTC
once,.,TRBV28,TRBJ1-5,CASSFSAGSNQPQHF,TGTGCCAGCAGTTTTTCCGCAGGTAGCAATCAGCCCCAGCATTTT
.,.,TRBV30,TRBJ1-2,CAWSLRGTANGYTF,TGTGCCTGGAGTCTCAGGGGAACTGCCAATGGCTACACCTTC
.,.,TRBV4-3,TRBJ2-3,CASSQDTSTDTQYF,TGCGCCAGCAGCCAAGATACTAGCACAGATACGCAGTATTTT
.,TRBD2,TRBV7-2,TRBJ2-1,CASSPPRAGGPNEQFF,TGTGCCAGCAGCCCCCCCCGGGCGGGGGGGCCTAATGAGCAGTTCTTC
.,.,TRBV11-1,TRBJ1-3,CASSFGGLSGNTIYF,TGTGCCAGCAGCTTCGGGGGCCTCTCTGGAAACACCATATATTTT
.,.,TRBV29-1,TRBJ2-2,CSVDRGKTGELFF,TGCAGCGTTGACAGGGGAAAAACCGGGGAGCTGTTTTTT
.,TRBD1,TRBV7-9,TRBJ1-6,CASSPRTGVGNSPLHF,TGTGCCAGCAGCCCCCGGACAGGGGTGGGAAATTCACCCCTCCACTTT
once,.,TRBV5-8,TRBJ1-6,CASSSPPKGSSYNSPLHF,TGTGCCAGCAGCTCCCCCCCAAAAGGAAGCTCCTATAATTCACCCCTCCACTTT
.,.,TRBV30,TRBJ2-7,CAWSGHWPRGYEQYF,TGTGCCTGGAGTGGTCACTGGCCCCGAGGCTACGAGCAGTACTTC
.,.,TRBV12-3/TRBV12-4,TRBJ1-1,CASSWIGRAAFF,TGTGCCAGCAGCTGGATAGGCCGGGCGGCTTTCTTT
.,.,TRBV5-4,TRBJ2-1,CASSLVVSGRYNEQFF,TGTGCCAGCAGCTTGGTGGTTTCAGGACGCTACAATGAGCAGTTCTTC